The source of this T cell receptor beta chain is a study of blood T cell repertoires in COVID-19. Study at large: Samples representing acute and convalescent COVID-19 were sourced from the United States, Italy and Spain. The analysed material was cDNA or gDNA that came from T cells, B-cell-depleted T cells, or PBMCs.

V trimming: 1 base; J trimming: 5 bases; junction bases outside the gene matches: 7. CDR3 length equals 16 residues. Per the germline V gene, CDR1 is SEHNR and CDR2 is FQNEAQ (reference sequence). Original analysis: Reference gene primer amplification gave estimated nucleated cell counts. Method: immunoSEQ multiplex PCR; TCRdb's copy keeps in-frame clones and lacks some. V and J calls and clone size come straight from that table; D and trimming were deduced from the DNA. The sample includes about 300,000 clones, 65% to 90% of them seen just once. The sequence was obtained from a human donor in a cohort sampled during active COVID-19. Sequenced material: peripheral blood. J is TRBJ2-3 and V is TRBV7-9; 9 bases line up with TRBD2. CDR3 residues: CASSLVAGGPGDTQYF. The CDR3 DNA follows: TGTGCCAGCAGCTTAGTTGCGGGAGGGCCGGGAGATACGCAGTATTTT.